One and the same sample provided the 14 T cell receptor beta chains below, sequenced in a study of blood T cell repertoires in COVID-19. Assay: immunoSEQ multiplex PCR; the TCRdb copy retains only in-frame clones and omits some. Of some 70,000 clones in the sample, roughly 89% were seen once. Sequenced material: peripheral blood. The receptors were sampled from a man aged 55 to 69 with acute or convalescent COVID-19.

This chain joins TRBV19 and TRBJ2-3, with a tentative D call TRBD2 (5 bases). Trimming stripped 6 bases from V and 1 base from J, with 11 bases between. CDR3 length: 14 amino acids. Germline V lookup: CDR1 LNHDA, CDR2 SQIVND (reference sequence). DNA for the CDR3: TGTGCCAGTAGCCTCGGGGTCGGCACAGATACGCAGTATTTT. Protein sequence: CASSLGVGTDTQYF.

The CDR3 DNA reads as TGCGCCAGCAGCATCACTAGCGGATCATACAGAGTTGACACCGGGGAGCTGTTTTTT. Translating it yields CASSITSGSYRVDTGELFF. The chain couples TRBV5-1 to TRBJ2-2; TRBD2 aligns across 8 bases. Germline V CDR1 and CDR2: SGHRS, YFSETQ. CDR3 size: 19 residues. The junction had 17 bases not matched to a gene; V was cut back by 4 bases and J by 3 bases.

The table lists this clone with a few counts. The chain has TRBV3-1 (or the pseudogene TRBV3-2) and TRBJ2-5; D remains ambiguous. Germline CDR1 reads LGHDT; CDR2 reads YNNKEL (reference sequence). The CDR3 covers 15 residues. Trimming shortened V by 4 bases and J by 1 base, and 13 bases separated the two germline ends. CDR3 DNA: TGTGCCAGCAGCCGAAGCTTGGGCACCCAAGAGACCCAGTACTTC. This codes for CASSRSLGTQETQYF.

The chain couples TRBV19 to TRBJ1-4, with D maybe TRBD1 (5 bases). The CDR3 runs 13 residues. Germline CDR1 reads LNHDA; CDR2 reads SQIVND (reference sequence). Between the trimmed V and J ends, which lost 1 base and 10 bases, there was a span of 10 bases. The CDR3 region is CASSIAGGSKLFF. In DNA, the CDR3 is TGTGCCAGTAGTATAGCGGGGGGGTCAAAACTGTTTTTT.

The J gene is TRBJ2-5, the V gene TRBV9; tentatively, D is TRBD2 (5 bases). Germline values: CDR1 SGDLS, CDR2 YYNGEE. Trimming cost V 1 base and J 1 base, with 11 bases left between them. The CDR3 has 15 residues. CDR3 in amino acids: CASSVTGGPQETQYF. The CDR3 DNA follows: TGTGCCAGCAGCGTAACGGGCGGGCCCCAAGAGACCCAGTACTTC.

This clone appeared a single time. The V call is TRBV5-4, the J call TRBJ1-1; possibly TRBD1 for D (5 bases). The length of the CDR3 is 14 residues. V was clipped by 1 base and J by 1 base, with 8 bases between them. Germline V gene data show CDR1 as SGHNT and CDR2 as YYREEE (reference sequence). The CDR3 loop is CASSLTGGNTEAFF. CDR3 nucleotides: TGTGCCAGCAGCTTGACAGGCGGGAACACTGAAGCTTTCTTT.

The rearrangement joins TRBV19 to TRBJ2-2; 13 nucleotides agree with TRBD2. V shed 8 bases and J 11 bases; nucleotides not matched to a gene: 5. The CDR3 loop spans 13 amino acids. CDR1 is LNHDA and CDR2 is SQIVND in the germline V gene (reference sequence). The CDR3 DNA sequence: TGTGCCAGTGGCACTAGCGGGAGGGCCGAGCTGTTTTTT. It encodes CASGTSGRAELFF.

The rearrangement joins TRBV4-2 to TRBJ2-5; 14 bases agree with TRBD2. Germline V lookup: CDR1 LGHNA, CDR2 YNFKEQ. V lost 1 base to trimming and J lost 5 bases; unmatched junction nucleotides: 0. This CDR3 spans 15 amino acids. CDR3 DNA sequence: TGTGCCAGCAGCCAAGGGACTAGCGGGAGGGAGACCCAGTACTTC. It specifies CASSQGTSGRETQYF.

The gene calls are TRBV5-5 and TRBJ2-7, with a weak D call TRBD1 (5 bases). The CDR3 sequence is 13 residues long. Germline V lookup: CDR1 SGHKS, CDR2 YYEKEE (reference sequence). V lost 2 bases to trimming and J lost 6 bases, with 12 bases between them. CDR3: CASSFSGQSEQYF. CDR3 DNA sequence: TGTGCCAGCAGCTTCTCTGGACAATCCGAGCAGTACTTC.

The chain joins TRBV10-3 to TRBJ2-1; 11 positions agree with TRBD2. The germline V gene encodes CDR1 ENHRY and CDR2 SYGVKD. The CDR3 runs to 19 residues. Trimming removed 2 bases from V and 2 bases from J; junction bases left unmatched: 11. The CDR3 loop is CAISELGLAAMETYNEQFF. Here the CDR3 DNA reads TGTGCCATCAGTGAGCTGGGACTAGCGGCAATGGAGACCTACAATGAGCAGTTCTTC.

V usage is TRBV29-1 and J usage is TRBJ1-5; 9 nucleotides line up with TRBD1. J was trimmed by 7 bases and V by 5 bases; bases with no gene match: 6. From germline, CDR1 is SQVTM and CDR2 ANQGSEA. CDR3 length: 13 amino acids. CDR3 residues: CSVMTGGGQPQHF. CDR3 nucleotide sequence: TGCAGCGTTATGACAGGGGGAGGGCAGCCCCAGCATTTT.

V gene TRBV19 combines with J gene TRBJ2-5, with 7 bases matching TRBD2. The ends lost 1 base at V and 5 bases at J; junction bases unmatched: 4. The CDR3 spans 14 residues. CDR1 LNHDA and CDR2 SQIVND come from the germline V gene (reference sequence). The CDR3 is CASSIVGGGETQYF. The CDR3 nucleotides read TGTGCCAGTAGTATAGTGGGGGGAGGGGAGACCCAGTACTTC.

The table lists this clone with a count of one. Other nucleotide sequences from this sample produce the same CDR3. This rearrangement joins TRBV29-1 to TRBJ2-3; 9 bases line up with TRBD2. J was trimmed by 6 bases and V by 2 bases; bases with no gene match: 12. The CDR3 runs to 16 residues. Germline V gene lookup returns CDR1 SQVTM and CDR2 ANQGSEA. The CDR3 region is CSVEMGSGGLRDTQYF. The DNA for the CDR3 is TGCAGCGTTGAAATGGGTAGCGGGGGCCTGAGGGATACGCAGTATTTT.

The V gene is TRBV7-6, the J gene TRBJ2-2; 15 nucleotides match TRBD2. The CDR3 has 19 amino acids. CDR1 SGHVS and CDR2 FNYEAQ come from the germline V gene. V shed 2 bases, J shed 4 bases, and the junction held 8 bases outside the gene matches. CDR3 bases: TGTGCCAGCAGCTTAACAGCGGGACTAGCGGGAGGTACCACCGGGGAGCTGTTTTTT. Its protein is CASSLTAGLAGGTTGELFF.